Listed below are T cell receptor beta chains from one sample, sequenced in a study of T-cell reconstitution after alpha-beta-depleted transplantation in children. TCRdb recomputed calls from the PCR reads with MiXCR, one row per CDR3 protein. The table has hundreds of thousands of distinct CDR3 sequences, approximately 17% seen once. The sequences come from PBMCs from the stem cell graft donor, collected from the stem cell graft. The source is a human donor who donated a stem cell graft to a child with acute myeloid leukemia. CDR3s include the opening cysteine and the closing phenylalanine or tryptophan. A D gene is named only where the DNA matches it firmly. Size values are once, few and many counts, or a class for expanded clones, and some rows have none.

clone size,D gene,J gene,V gene,CDR3 protein,CDR3 DNA
-,-,TRBJ1-5,TRBV20-1,CSAREARGSNQPQHF,TGCAGTGCTAGAGAGGCCAGGGGAAGCAATCAGCCCCAGCATTTT
few,TRBD1,TRBJ1-2,TRBV2,CASTPDRAGGYTF,TGTGCCAGCACCCCTGACAGGGCTGGTGGCTACACCTTC
many,-,TRBJ2-7,TRBV29-1,CSVDKGTSGEQYF,TGCAGCGTTGATAAAGGGACCTCAGGCGAGCAGTACTTC
-,TRBD1,TRBJ1-5,TRBV6-2/TRBV6-3,CASRNGGTGGNQPQHF,TGTGCCAGCAGGAACGGGGGGACAGGGGGTAATCAGCCCCAGCATTTT
few,-,TRBJ1-1,TRBV20-1,CKGKQGHTEAFF,TGCAAGGGTAAACAGGGCCACACTGAAGCTTTCTTT
-,TRBD1,TRBJ1-1,TRBV27,CASRDRGWTEAFF,TGTGCCAGCCGGGACAGGGGATGGACTGAAGCTTTCTTT
many,TRBD1,TRBJ1-1,TRBV12-3/TRBV12-4,CASTGQGVTEAFF,TGTGCCAGCACGGGGCAGGGGGTCACTGAAGCTTTCTTT
few,TRBD2,TRBJ2-1,TRBV10-3,CAISGPGTTLSSYNEQFF,TGTGCCATCAGTGGACCCGGGACTACGTTGAGCTCCTACAATGAGCAGTTCTTC
-,-,TRBJ2-2,TRBV7-3,CASSLGHQTGELFF,TGTGCCAGCAGCTTAGGACACCAGACTGGGGAGCTGTTTTTT
-,-,TRBJ1-1,TRBV6-1,CAGGALNTEAFF,TGTGCCGGGGGGGCTCTGAACACTGAAGCTTTCTTT
-,-,TRBJ2-3,TRBV12-3/TRBV12-4,CASSLGGSHTDTQYF,TGTGCCAGCAGTTTAGGCGGATCGCACACAGATACGCAGTATTTT
many,-,TRBJ2-2,TRBV20-1,CSAPSPRRGGLGLFF,TGCAGTGCCCCCTCTCCGAGACGGGGCGGCCTAGGGCTGTTTTTT
many,-,TRBJ2-1,TRBV20-1,CSAFPQSSYNEQFF,TGCAGTGCTTTCCCCCAGTCTTCCTACAATGAGCAGTTCTTC
many,TRBD1,TRBJ1-3,TRBV5-6,CASSLVAGGSGNTIYF,TGTGCCAGCAGCTTGGTCGCAGGGGGGTCTGGAAACACCATATATTTT
-,TRBD1,TRBJ2-4,TRBV12-3/TRBV12-4,CASSDRGISKNIQYF,TGTGCCAGCAGTGACAGGGGAATATCCAAAAACATTCAGTACTTC
many,TRBD1,TRBJ1-5,TRBV12-3/TRBV12-4,CASNTGQGELQPQHF,TGTGCCAGCAATACAGGACAGGGGGAACTTCAGCCCCAGCATTTT
many,-,TRBJ1-1,TRBV20-1,CSARGRVGDHEAFF,TGCAGTGCCAGGGGCAGGGTCGGGGACCATGAAGCTTTCTTT
many,-,TRBJ2-7,TRBV20-1,CSARVGGPLPSYEQYF,TGCAGTGCTAGAGTTGGGGGGCCCCTGCCTTCCTACGAGCAGTACTTC
-,TRBD1,TRBJ2-5,TRBV20-1,CSALDRERETQYF,TGCAGTGCTCTGGACAGGGAAAGAGAGACCCAGTACTTC
many,-,TRBJ2-2,TRBV6-5,CASRLGTGELFF,TGTGCCAGCAGACTCGGCACCGGGGAGCTGTTTTTT
-,TRBD2,TRBJ2-3,TRBV9,CASSASGGTTDTQYF,TGTGCCAGCAGCGCTAGCGGGGGGACCACAGATACGCAGTATTTT
few,-,TRBJ1-1,TRBV7-9,CASSSTTGQHTEAFF,TGTGCCAGCAGCTCGACGACAGGACAGCACACTGAAGCTTTCTTT
-,-,TRBJ1-1,TRBV9,CASSEYGQMNTEAFF,TGTGCCAGCAGCGAATACGGACAGATGAACACTGAAGCTTTCTTT
many,TRBD1,TRBJ1-4,TRBV29-1,CSVGDRAGREKLFF,TGCAGCGTTGGGGACAGGGCCGGACGGGAAAAACTGTTTTTT
few,TRBD1,TRBJ1-5,TRBV7-8,CASSPRDREDQPQHF,TGTGCCAGCAGCCCCCGGGACAGGGAGGATCAGCCCCAGCATTTT
many,-,TRBJ2-2,TRBV27,CASSLRDANTGELFF,TGTGCCAGCAGTTTGAGGGATGCGAACACCGGGGAGCTGTTTTTT
many,-,TRBJ2-7,TRBV20-1,CSARGTFSEQYF,TGCAGTGCTAGGGGGACGTTCTCCGAGCAGTACTTC
-,-,TRBJ1-3,TRBV10-3,CAISDSISGNTIYF,TGTGCCATCAGTGACAGTATCTCTGGAAACACCATATATTTT
-,-,TRBJ2-5,TRBV7-3,CASSPSFGGTQYF,TGTGCCAGCAGCCCAAGTTTCGGAGGGACCCAGTACTTC
many,-,TRBJ2-5,TRBV29-1,CSVEDPRLRETQYF,TGCAGCGTTGAAGACCCGAGGCTACGAGAGACCCAGTACTTC
-,TRBD2,TRBJ2-5,TRBV10-3,CAISPAGGQETQYF,TGTGCCATCAGCCCAGCGGGGGGGCAAGAGACCCAGTACTTC
many,-,TRBJ2-3,TRBV6-4,CASSERAGTQYF,TGTGCCAGCAGTGAGAGAGCGGGTACGCAGTATTTT
many,-,TRBJ1-1,TRBV20-1,CSARSERGTEAFF,TGCAGTGCTAGAAGTGAGAGAGGGACTGAAGCTTTCTTT
-,TRBD1,TRBJ1-2,TRBV7-2,CASSRNQGAPGYTF,TGTGCCAGCAGCCGGAATCAGGGGGCGCCGGGCTACACCTTC
-,-,TRBJ1-1,TRBV4-3,CASSQSREVNTEAFF,TGCGCCAGCAGCCAGTCCCGGGAGGTGAACACTGAAGCTTTCTTT
many,TRBD1,TRBJ1-2,TRBV20-1,CSARDKGQGISGYTF,TGCAGTGCTAGAGATAAGGGACAGGGGATAAGTGGCTACACCTTC
-,TRBD1,TRBJ1-3,TRBV5-1,CASSLDGQGSGNTIYF,TGCGCCAGCAGCCTGGATGGACAGGGGTCCGGAAACACCATATATTTT
few,-,TRBJ2-2,TRBV6-1,CASNQGANTGELFF,TGTGCCAGCAACCAAGGGGCGAACACCGGGGAGCTGTTTTTT
many,-,TRBJ1-1,TRBV7-8,CASSLTGAATEAFF,TGTGCCAGCAGCTTAACGGGCGCGGCCACTGAAGCTTTCTTT
many,TRBD2,TRBJ2-7,TRBV20-1,CSAEGLAGVSSYEQYF,TGCAGTGCTGAGGGACTAGCGGGGGTAAGCTCCTACGAGCAGTACTTC
few,-,TRBJ2-4,TRBV20-1,CSARTLRPSAKNIQYF,TGCAGTGCTAGAACCCTCCGACCGAGTGCCAAAAACATTCAGTACTTC
-,-,TRBJ2-2,TRBV12-3/TRBV12-4,CASSLGGNSNTGELFF,TGTGCCAGCAGTTTAGGAGGGAACTCGAACACCGGGGAGCTGTTTTTT
few,-,TRBJ2-2,TRBV5-1,CASSFTAAGELFF,TGCGCCAGCAGCTTCACAGCCGCCGGGGAGCTGTTTTTT
few,-,TRBJ1-1,TRBV10-2,CASSVVRRPNTEAFF,TGCGCCAGCAGTGTGGTGAGAAGGCCGAACACTGAAGCTTTCTTT
-,TRBD2,TRBJ2-1,TRBV7-7,CASSDGLAGGRNEQFF,TGTGCCAGCAGCGATGGACTAGCGGGGGGGCGGAATGAGCAGTTCTTC
few,-,TRBJ1-1,TRBV7-8,CASSGRNTPMNTEAFF,TGTGCCAGCAGCGGGAGGAACACTCCTATGAACACTGAAGCTTTCTTT
-,TRBD1,TRBJ1-4,TRBV4-1,CASSQVLGEGTELRGDEKLFF,TGCGCCAGCAGCCAAGTCCTAGGGGAGGGGACAGAGCTCAGAGGAGATGAAAAACTGTTTTTT
many,-,TRBJ2-5,TRBV7-2,CASSLMIPETQYF,TGTGCCAGCAGCTTAATGATACCCGAGACCCAGTACTTC
many,-,TRBJ1-2,TRBV20-1,CSARETGSDYGYTF,TGCAGTGCTAGGGAGACAGGATCGGACTATGGCTACACCTTC
-,-,TRBJ1-2,TRBV4-2,CASSRGGDYDYTF,TGTGCCAGCAGCCGGGGGGGCGACTATGACTACACCTTC
many,-,TRBJ1-1,TRBV20-1,CSARFQGDTEAFF,TGCAGTGCTAGATTTCAGGGTGACACTGAAGCTTTCTTT